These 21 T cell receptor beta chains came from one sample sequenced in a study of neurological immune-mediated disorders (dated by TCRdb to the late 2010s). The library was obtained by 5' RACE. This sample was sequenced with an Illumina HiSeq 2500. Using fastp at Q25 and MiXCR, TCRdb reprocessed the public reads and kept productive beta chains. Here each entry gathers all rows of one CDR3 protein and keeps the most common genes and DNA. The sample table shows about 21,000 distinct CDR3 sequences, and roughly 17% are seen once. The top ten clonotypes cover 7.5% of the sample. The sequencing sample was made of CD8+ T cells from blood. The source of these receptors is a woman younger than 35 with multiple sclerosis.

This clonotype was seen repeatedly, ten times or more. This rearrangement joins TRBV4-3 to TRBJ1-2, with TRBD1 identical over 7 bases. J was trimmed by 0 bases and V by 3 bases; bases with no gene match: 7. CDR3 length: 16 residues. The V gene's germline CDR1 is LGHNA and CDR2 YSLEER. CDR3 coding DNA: TGCGCCAGCAGCCAGGATAGGACAGGAGCTAACTATGGCTACACCTTC. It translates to CASSQDRTGANYGYTF.

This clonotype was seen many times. CDR3 DNA: TGTGCCAGCAGCCCACATCCCGGGACAATGTACGTC. Translating gives CASSPHPGTMYV. This sequence joins TRBV11-2 and TRBJ2-7, with D perhaps matching TRBD1 (6 bases). V was shortened by 5 bases and J by 12 bases, with 17 bases between the two germline ends. Per germline, CDR1 SGHAT and CDR2 FQNNGV. The CDR3 spans 12 residues.

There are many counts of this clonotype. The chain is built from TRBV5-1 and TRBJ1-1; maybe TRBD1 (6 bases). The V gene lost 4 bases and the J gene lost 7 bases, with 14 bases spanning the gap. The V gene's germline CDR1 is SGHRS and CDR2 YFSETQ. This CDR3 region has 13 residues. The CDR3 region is CASSLDRNFEAFF. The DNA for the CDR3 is TGCGCCAGCAGCCTCGACAGGAACTTTGAAGCTTTCTTT.

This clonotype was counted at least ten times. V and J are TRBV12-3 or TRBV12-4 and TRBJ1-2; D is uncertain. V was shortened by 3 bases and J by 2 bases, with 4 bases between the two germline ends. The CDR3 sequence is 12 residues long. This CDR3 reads CASSFLNYGYTF. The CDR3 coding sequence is TGTGCCAGCAGTTTCCTAAACTATGGCTACACCTTC.

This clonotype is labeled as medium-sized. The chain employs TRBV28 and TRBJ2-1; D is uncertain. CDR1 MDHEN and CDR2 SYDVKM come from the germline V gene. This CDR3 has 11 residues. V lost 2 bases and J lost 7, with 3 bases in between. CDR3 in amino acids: CASSLTNEQFF. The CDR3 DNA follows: TGTGCCAGCAGTTTAACAAATGAGCAGTTCTTC.

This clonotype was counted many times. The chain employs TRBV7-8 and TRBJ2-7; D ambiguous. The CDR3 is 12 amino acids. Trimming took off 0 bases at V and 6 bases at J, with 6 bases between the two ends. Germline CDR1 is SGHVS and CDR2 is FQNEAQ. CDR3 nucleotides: TGTGCCAGCAGCTTAGCTTCCGGCGAGCAGTACTTC. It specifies CASSLASGEQYF.

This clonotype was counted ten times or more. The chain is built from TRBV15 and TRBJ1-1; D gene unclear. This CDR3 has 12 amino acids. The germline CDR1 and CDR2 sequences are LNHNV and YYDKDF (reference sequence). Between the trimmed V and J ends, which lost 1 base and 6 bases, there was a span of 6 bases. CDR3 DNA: TGTGCCACCAGCAGAGTGGGCTCTGAAGCTTTCTTT. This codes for CATSRVGSEAFF.

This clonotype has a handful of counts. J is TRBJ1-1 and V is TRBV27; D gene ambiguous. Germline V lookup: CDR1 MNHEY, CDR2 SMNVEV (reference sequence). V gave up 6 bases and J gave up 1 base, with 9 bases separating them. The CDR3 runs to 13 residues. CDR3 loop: CASSSWQNTEAFF. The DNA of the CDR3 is TGTGCCAGCAGCAGCTGGCAGAACACTGAAGCTTTCTTT.

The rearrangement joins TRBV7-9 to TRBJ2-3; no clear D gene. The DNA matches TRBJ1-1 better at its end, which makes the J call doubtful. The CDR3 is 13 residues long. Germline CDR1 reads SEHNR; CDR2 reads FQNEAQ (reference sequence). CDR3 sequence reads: CASSLEANTEAFF. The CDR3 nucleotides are TGTGCCAGCAGCTTGGAGGCGAACACTGAAGCTTTCTTT.

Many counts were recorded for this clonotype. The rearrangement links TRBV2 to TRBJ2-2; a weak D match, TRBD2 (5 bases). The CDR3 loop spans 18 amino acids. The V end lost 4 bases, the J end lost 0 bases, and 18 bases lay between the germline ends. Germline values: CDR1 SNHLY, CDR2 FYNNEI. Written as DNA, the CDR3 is TGTGCCAGCAGTGCACTAGGGAGCACCGCCCCGAACACCGGGGAGCTGTTTTTT. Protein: CASSALGSTAPNTGELFF.

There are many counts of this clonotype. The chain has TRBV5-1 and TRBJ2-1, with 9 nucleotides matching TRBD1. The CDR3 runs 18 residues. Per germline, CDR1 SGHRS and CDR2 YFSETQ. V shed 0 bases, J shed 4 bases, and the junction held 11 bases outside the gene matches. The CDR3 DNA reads TGCGCCAGCAGCTTGGCGGGGGACGGGACAGGGATATACAATGAGCAGTTCTTC. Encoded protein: CASSLAGDGTGIYNEQFF. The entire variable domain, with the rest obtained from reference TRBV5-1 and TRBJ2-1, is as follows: KAGVTQTPRYLIKTRGQQVTLSCSPISGHRSVSWYQQTPGQGLQFLFEYFSETQRNKGNFPGRFSGRQFSNSRSEMNVSTLELGDSALYLCASSLAGDGTGIYNEQFFGPGTRLTVL.

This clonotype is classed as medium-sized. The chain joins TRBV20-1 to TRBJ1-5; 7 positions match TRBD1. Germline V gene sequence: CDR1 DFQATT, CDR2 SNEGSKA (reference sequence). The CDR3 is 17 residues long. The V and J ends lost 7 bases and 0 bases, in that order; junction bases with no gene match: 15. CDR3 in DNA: TGCAGTGTCGAGGGGGCGATGAGCATTTATAGCAATCAGCCCCAGCATTTT. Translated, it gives CSVEGAMSIYSNQPQHF.

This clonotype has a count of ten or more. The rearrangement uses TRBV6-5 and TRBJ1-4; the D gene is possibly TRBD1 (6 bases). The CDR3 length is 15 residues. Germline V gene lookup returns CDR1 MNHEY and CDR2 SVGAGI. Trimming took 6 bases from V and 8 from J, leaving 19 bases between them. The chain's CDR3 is CASSQTGSLGEKLFF. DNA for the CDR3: TGTGCCAGCAGCCAGACAGGATCACTGGGGGAAAAACTGTTTTTT.

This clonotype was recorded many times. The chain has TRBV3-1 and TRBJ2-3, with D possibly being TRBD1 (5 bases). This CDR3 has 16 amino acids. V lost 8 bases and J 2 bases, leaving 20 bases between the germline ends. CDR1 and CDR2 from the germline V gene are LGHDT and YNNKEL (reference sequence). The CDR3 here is CASGQIPVSSTDTQYF. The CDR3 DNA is TGTGCCAGCGGACAAATTCCAGTCTCCTCCACAGATACGCAGTATTTT.

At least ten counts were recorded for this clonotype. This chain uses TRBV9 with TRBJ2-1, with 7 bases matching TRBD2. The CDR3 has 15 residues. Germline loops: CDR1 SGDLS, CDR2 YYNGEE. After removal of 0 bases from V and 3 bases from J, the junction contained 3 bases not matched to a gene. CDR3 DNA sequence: TGTGCCAGCAGCGTAGATAGCGGGCTCTACAATGAGCAGTTCTTC. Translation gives CASSVDSGLYNEQFF.

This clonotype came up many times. The CDR3 reads CASSDWDYIYGYTF. In DNA, the CDR3 is TGTGCCAGCAGTGATTGGGATTACATTTATGGCTACACCTTC. This chain uses TRBV2 with TRBJ1-2; D ambiguous. The CDR3 has 14 amino acids. Trimming took off 3 bases at V and 5 bases at J, with 13 bases between the two ends. CDR1 and CDR2 (germline): SNHLY, FYNNEI.

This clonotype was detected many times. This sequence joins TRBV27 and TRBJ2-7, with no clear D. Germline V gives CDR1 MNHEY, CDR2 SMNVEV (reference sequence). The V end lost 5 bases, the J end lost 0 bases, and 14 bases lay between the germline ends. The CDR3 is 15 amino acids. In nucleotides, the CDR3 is TGTGCCAGCAGTCAACGGTGGGTACACTCCTACGAGCAGTACTTC. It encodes CASSQRWVHSYEQYF.

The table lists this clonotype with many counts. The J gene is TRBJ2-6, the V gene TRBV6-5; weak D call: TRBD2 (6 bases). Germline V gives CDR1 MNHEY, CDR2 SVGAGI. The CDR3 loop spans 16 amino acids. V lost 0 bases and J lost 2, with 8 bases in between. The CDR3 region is CASSYSGLTGANVLTF. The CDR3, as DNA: TGTGCCAGCAGTTACTCCGGACTAACTGGGGCCAACGTCCTGACTTTC.

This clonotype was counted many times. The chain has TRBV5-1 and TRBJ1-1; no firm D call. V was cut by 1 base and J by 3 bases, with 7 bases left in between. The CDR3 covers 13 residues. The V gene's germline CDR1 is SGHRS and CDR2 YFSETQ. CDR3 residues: CASSLSRDTEAFF. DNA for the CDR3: TGCGCCAGCAGCTTGTCTAGGGACACTGAAGCTTTCTTT.

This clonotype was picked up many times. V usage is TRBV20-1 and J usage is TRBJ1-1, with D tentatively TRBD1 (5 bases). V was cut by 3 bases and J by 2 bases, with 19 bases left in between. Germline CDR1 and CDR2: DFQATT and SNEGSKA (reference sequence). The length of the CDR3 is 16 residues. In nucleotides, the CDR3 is TGCAGTGCTAGCATCGTACCTAGGCAGGGAAACACTGAAGCTTTCTTT. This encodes CSASIVPRQGNTEAFF.

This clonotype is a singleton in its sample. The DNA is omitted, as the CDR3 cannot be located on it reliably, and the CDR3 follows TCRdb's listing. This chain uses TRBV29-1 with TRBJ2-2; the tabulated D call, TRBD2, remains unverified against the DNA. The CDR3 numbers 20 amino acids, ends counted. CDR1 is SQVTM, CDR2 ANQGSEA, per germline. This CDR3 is CSVELADQETQYFGPGELFF.